The present entry profiles one TCR beta chain with its context. This clonotype has a count of ten or more. No antigen is known for it. No base quality values were provided; no much bigger clone lies one nucleotide off. The data belong to a study of CD8+CD57+ T cells in acquired aplastic anemia (dated by TCRdb to 2017 to 2018). Describing the broader study: On average, sorted CD4+ and CD8+ cells yielded around 3.5 ug of extracted DNA, with a range of about 0.19 to 30 ug. CD8+CD57+ expansion was defined as a frequency above the mean frequency observed in healthy subjects. General study outcomes and caveats: Although under 35 CD8+ CDR3 sequences were shared by patients and controls, these sequences appeared highly expressed in patients and within the immunodominant clones of patients. CD8+ Simpson's diversity did not differ significantly between patients and healthy controls (P=0.060).

The germline V gene sets CDR1 to SGHRS and CDR2 to YFSETQ. Spanning cysteine to phenylalanine, the CDR3 consists of 13 amino acids. Solely the CDR3 DNA is kept, with 39 bases framed from the first base. V is reduced by 3 bases and J by 4 bases, leaving a spacing of 10 bases between them. Genomic DNA served as template for TCR beta VDJ combination and CDR3 sequence profiling. An Illumina HiSeq 2000 was the platform used for TCR repertoire sequencing. As for how the authors treated the data: Repertoire assessment relied on Simpson's diversity index, CDR3 size and DJ length profiles, and TRBV/TRBJ rearrangement plots. The most abundant DNA sequence in the deep sequencing data was defined as the immunodominant clone. CDR3 amino acid sequences were screened for sharing across subjects and compared with published repertoires and the VDJdb database. Starting from the raw public reads, TCRdb applied fastp trimming at Q25, assembled clones with MiXCR and retained in-frame beta chains. Each record represents a unique CDR3 protein, reported with the most common genes and DNA among its rows. None of the V and J calls come from the authors' own analysis; TCRdb made them. The table for this sample lists 150,000 to 200,000 distinct CDR3 sequences; 48% of them were counted only once. The ten largest clonotypes hold 1.8% of the sample.

Flow cytometry had shown CD8+CD57+ cell expansion in the patients selected for sequencing. Severe acquired aplastic anemia was diagnosed in all patients according to International Study of Aplastic Anemia and Agranulocytosis and Camitta criteria. At the time blood was sampled, none of the patients had received any therapy. TCR repertoires of sorted CD4+ and CD8+ blood T cells from severe aplastic anemia patients and healthy subjects were deep-sequenced in the study. Patients were enrolled under clinicaltrials.gov protocols 00001620, 01623167, 00001397, 00071045, 00081523 and 00961064 in the USA. Ficoll-Paque density gradient centrifugation was used to isolate peripheral blood mononuclear cells. Before DNA extraction, CD4+ and CD8+ T cells were sorted with FACS or magnetic beads.

The TCR originated in a human donor with aplastic anemia. Here the chain combines TRBV5-1 and TRBJ1-1, with an unclear D gene assignment. The sample consisted of sorted CD4+, CD8+, or CD8+CD57+ T cells (not recorded which) from PBMCs. The nucleotide sequence is TGCGCCAGCAGCTCGCCGGGGAGCACTGAAGCTTTCTTT. This encodes CASSSPGSTEAFF.